Listed below are T cell receptor beta chains from one sample, sequenced in a study of blood T cell repertoires in COVID-19. The assay was immunoSEQ multiplex PCR, and TCRdb's table has in-frame clones only and misses some. The sample includes more than 140,000 clones, 80% to 90% of them seen just once. The sample was peripheral blood. The receptor source for this set is a woman between 50 and 59 years old in a cohort sampled during active or convalescent COVID-19. Each CDR3 is given with its conserved first and last residue. A D gene is named only where the DNA matches it firmly. Clone size, where shown, is once, few, many, or a class for clones that have expanded.

TRBJ2-1 TRBV5-1 TRBD2 few TGCGCCAGCAGAAAGGGCGGGGGATCCTCCTACAATGAGCAGTTCTTC CASRKGGGSSYNEQFF
TRBJ2-7 TRBV5-5 TRBD2 . TGTGCCAGCAGCTTGGCGGGGGGAGGGTACGAGCAGTACTTC CASSLAGGGYEQYF
TRBJ2-2 TRBV3-1/TRBV3-2 . . TGTGCCAGCAGCGGTCCTGCGGGGGCCGTCGGGGAGCTGTTTTTT CASSGPAGAVGELFF
TRBJ2-2 TRBV19 . . TGTGCCAGTAGGGGGCAGGGAAAGAACACCGGGGAGCTGTTTTTT CASRGQGKNTGELFF
TRBJ1-1 TRBV19 TRBD1 . TGTGCCAGTAGTGGACAGGGCTTAGCCGAAGCTTTCTTT CASSGQGLAEAFF
TRBJ2-3 TRBV5-1 . . TGCGCCAGCAGCTTTTATTCTGGGGGCGCAGATACGCAGTATTTT CASSFYSGGADTQYF
TRBJ2-1 TRBV30 TRBD1 . TGTGCCTGGAGCCGACAGGGGAATGAGCAGTTCTTC CAWSRQGNEQFF
TRBJ1-2 TRBV9 . once TGTGCCAGCAGCGTAGGGGTAGGAGGGAACTATGGCTACACCTTC CASSVGVGGNYGYTF
TRBJ2-3 TRBV7-2 TRBD1 . TGTGCCAGCAGCTTATACCGGGACAGGGTCCCCGATACGCAGTATTTT CASSLYRDRVPDTQYF
TRBJ2-5 TRBV19 TRBD1 . TGTGCCAGTAGTATAATACCGGGACAGGGGCGGGAGACCCAGTACTTC CASSIIPGQGRETQYF
TRBJ2-7 TRBV11-2 TRBD2 . TGTGCCAGCAGCGAGAGGACTAGCGGGGGGGCAACCTACGAGCAGTACTTC CASSERTSGGATYEQYF
TRBJ2-2 TRBV4-1 TRBD2 . TGCGCCAGCAGCAACCTCCCCGGGGGGGGGACCGGGGAGCTGTTTTTT CASSNLPGGGTGELFF
TRBJ1-1 TRBV5-1 . . TGCGCCAGCAGCCTACAGGGAGAGACGAACACTGAAGCTTTCTTT CASSLQGETNTEAFF
TRBJ2-1 TRBV6-1 TRBD2 . TGTGCCAGCAGTGAAGCTAGCGGGTTGTTTAATGAGCAGTTCTTC CASSEASGLFNEQFF
TRBJ1-4 TRBV7-9 . . TGTGCCAGCAGCCCCCAGGGCGGTGCAACTAATGAAAAACTGTTTTTT CASSPQGGATNEKLFF
TRBJ1-2 TRBV24-1 TRBD1 . TGTGCCACCAGTGAGACAGGGAACTATGGCTACACCTTC CATSETGNYGYTF
TRBJ2-7 TRBV18 . . TGTGCCAGCTCACCAACGGGCTACGAGCAGTACTTC CASSPTGYEQYF
TRBJ1-6 TRBV9 TRBD1 . TGTGCCAGCAGCCCCAGGACAGGGGGCCGTTCACCCCTCCACTTT CASSPRTGGRSPLHF
TRBJ2-7 TRBV2 TRBD1 . TGTGCCAGCAGAGAGGACAGGGGAACCCACGAGCAGTACTTC CASREDRGTHEQYF
TRBJ1-1 TRBV27 . many TGTGCCAGCAAGGGGGTGGGGACGGGCACTGAAGCTTTCTTT CASKGVGTGTEAFF
TRBJ2-1 TRBV4-1 TRBD2 many TGCGCCAGCAGTTCCGGGACTAGCGGGGCGAATGAGCAGTTCTTC CASSSGTSGANEQFF
TRBJ1-1 TRBV5-3 . . TGTGCCCAAGCCATAGGGGAGAACACTGAAGCTTTCTTT CAQAIGENTEAFF
TRBJ1-3 TRBV4-2 . . TGTGCCAGCAGCCGGGGCCGCCACAGGGCTTCGTCTGGAAACACCATATATTTT CASSRGRHRASSGNTIYF
TRBJ2-3 TRBV5-1 TRBD1 . TGCGCCAGCAGCTTGTCCCGGACAGGGACATTACCAGATACGCAGTATTTT CASSLSRTGTLPDTQYF
TRBJ1-2 TRBV7-9 TRBD1 once TGTGCCAGCAGCTTATTCCCCTCGGACAGGATCTATGGCTACACCTTC CASSLFPSDRIYGYTF